This T cell receptor (beta chain) was sequenced during a study of shared clonotypes between healthy human individuals. General study points: Sorted-subset sequencing, rarefaction showed, was incomplete despite large depth.

The method was immunoSEQ multiplex PCR; TCRdb's version includes in-frame clones alone and lacks a portion of them. Of 1.4 million or so clones listed, less than 99% are singletons. The CDR3 spans 15 residues. The germline V gene has CDR1 SGHRS and CDR2 YFSETQ. V was pared by 3 bases and J by 5 bases, with 10 bases of the junction left unmatched. In the case of this clone: As yet, its antigen is unknown.

This sequence joins TRBV5-1 and TRBJ1-1; 7 bases map to TRBD1. Sequenced input: naive CD4+ T cells sorted from blood. Stated subset: CD45RA+ positively selected. This TCR came from a man aged 25 to 45 in good health. The CDR3, as DNA: TGCGCCAGCAGCTGGATAACACAGGGGAGAACTGAAGCTTTCTTT. As protein: CASSWITQGRTEAFF.